The 18 T cell receptor beta chains reported below all come from one sample, sequenced in a study of T cell responses to AZD1222 COVID-19 vaccine. Assay: immunoSEQ multiplex PCR; the TCRdb copy retains only in-frame clones and omits some. Of around 160,000 clones listed, roughly nine tenths are singletons. The sequencing here drew on peripheral blood, taken on day 0 of AZD1222 vaccination. Receptors were obtained from an adult in good health.

A single count supports this clone. The chain links TRBV10-3 to TRBJ2-3; TRBD1 matches 7 bases. CDR1 and CDR2 (germline): ENHRY, SYGVKD. The CDR3 runs 16 residues. V lost 4 bases and J lost 1; bases outside the gene matches: 8. CDR3 coding DNA: TGTGCCATCAGTGTGGCAGGGGGTATTCGCACAGATACGCAGTATTTT. Encoded protein: CAISVAGGIRTDTQYF.

The chain joins TRBV18 to TRBJ1-6; D remains ambiguous. Germline assignment: CDR1 KGHSH and CDR2 LQKENI. The ends were cut back, 3 bases at V and 7 bases at J, with 10 bases in the middle. This CDR3 spans 14 amino acids. For the CDR3, the DNA is TGTGCCAGCTCACCTCAGGAAGTAAATTCACCCCTCCACTTT. Translation gives CASSPQEVNSPLHF.

On this clone: Other nucleotide sequences in the sample specify the same CDR3. J is TRBJ2-3 and V is TRBV15; no definite D call. This CDR3 region has 15 residues. Germline assignment: CDR1 LNHNV and CDR2 YYDKDF (reference sequence). V gave up 1 base and J gave up 6 bases, with 14 bases separating them. CDR3 DNA sequence: TGTGCCACCAGCAGAGGTCGTGGGAACACGGATACGCAGTATTTT. It codes for CATSRGRGNTDTQYF.

V and J are TRBV7-2 and TRBJ1-1; perhaps TRBD1 as D (5 bases). This CDR3 has 14 residues. Trimming shortened V by 0 bases and J by 3 bases, and 8 bases separated the two germline ends. Germline CDR1 is SGHTA and CDR2 is FQGNSA. The DNA for the CDR3 is TGTGCCAGCAGCTTAGCGGGGCAGGACACTGAAGCTTTCTTT. It translates to CASSLAGQDTEAFF.

The chain joins TRBV18 to TRBJ2-7; tentatively, D is TRBD2 (5 bases). Trimming stripped 4 bases from V and 3 bases from J, with 10 bases between. Germline-derived CDR1 and CDR2 are KGHSH and LQKENI. The CDR3 has 13 residues. This CDR3 reads CASSLNSDYEQYF. As DNA, the CDR3 is TGTGCCAGCTCACTGAATAGCGACTACGAGCAGTACTTC.

This clone has just a few counts. The V and J genes are TRBV7-2 and TRBJ2-3; D could derive from TRBD1 or TRBD2 (5 bases each). The germline CDR1 and CDR2 sequences are SGHTA and FQGNSA. CDR3 length equals 15 residues. V was cut by 2 bases and J by 4 bases, with 13 bases left in between. CDR3 coding DNA: TGTGCCAGCAGCTTACTCGGTATGGGGGCAGATACGCAGTATTTT. Translation gives CASSLLGMGADTQYF.

The V and J genes are TRBV7-8 and TRBJ1-1; a possible D gene is TRBD1 (6 bases). CDR3 length equals 15 residues. Germline V gene sequence: CDR1 SGHVS, CDR2 FQNEAQ. With 5 bases removed from V and 2 bases from J, the gap between germline ends came to 15 bases. The CDR3 region is CASSPSDSLNTEAFF. The CDR3 DNA follows: TGTGCCAGCAGCCCGTCGGACAGTCTAAACACTGAAGCTTTCTTT.

V and J are TRBV6-4 and TRBJ2-1; unclear D gene. CDR1 MRHNA and CDR2 SNTAGT come from the germline V gene. Trimming cost V 0 bases and J 8 bases, with 8 bases left between them. CDR3 size: 13 residues. CDR3 sequence: CASSDSGMHEQFF. The CDR3 DNA sequence: TGTGCCAGCAGTGACTCTGGGATGCATGAGCAGTTCTTC.

The chain recombines TRBV5-4 with TRBJ2-1, with TRBD2 matching 7 bases. Trimming cost V 0 bases and J 8 bases; bases outside gene matches: 2. Germline CDR1 SGHNT, CDR2 YYREEE (reference sequence). The CDR3 length is 13 residues. CDR3 loop: CASSLGRGDEQFF. In DNA form, the CDR3 reads TGTGCCAGCAGCTTGGGTCGGGGGGATGAGCAGTTCTTC.

The rearrangement uses TRBV28 and TRBJ1-2; possible D gene TRBD1, 5 bases. Germline assignment: CDR1 MDHEN and CDR2 SYDVKM. Trimming shortened V by 5 bases and J by 2 bases, and 15 bases separated the two germline ends. The CDR3 runs to 15 residues. CDR3 in amino acids: CASSEVGHGNYGYTF. The CDR3 nucleotides are TGTGCCAGCAGTGAAGTGGGGCACGGGAACTATGGCTACACCTTC.

The genes are TRBV5-1 and TRBJ2-7, with 12 bases aligning to TRBD2. The germline CDR1 and CDR2 sequences are SGHRS and YFSETQ. V lost 4 bases, J lost 4 bases, and 9 bases stayed unmatched. This CDR3 has 16 amino acids. DNA of the CDR3: TGCGCCAGCAGCCGGACGACTAGCGGGAGAGGGTACGAGCAGTACTTC. This translates into CASSRTTSGRGYEQYF. Together with reference TRBV5-1 and TRBJ2-7, the CDR3 gives the full variable domain: KAGVTQTPRYLIKTRGQQVTLSCSPISGHRSVSWYQQTPGQGLQFLFEYFSETQRNKGNFPGRFSGRQFSNSRSEMNVSTLELGDSALYLCASSRTTSGRGYEQYFGPGTRLTVT.

The V call is TRBV7-3, the J call TRBJ2-5, with D possibly matching TRBD1 (6 bases). Trimming stripped 4 bases from V and 5 bases from J, with 17 bases between. Germline V lookup: CDR1 SGHTA, CDR2 FQGTGA. The CDR3 has 15 amino acids. CDR3 region: CASSSQAGEYETQYF. CDR3 DNA: TGTGCCAGCAGCTCCCAGGCAGGGGAGTACGAGACCCAGTACTTC.

The chain is built from TRBV6-1 and TRBJ1-5, with 7 positions matching TRBD1. The V and J ends lost 4 bases and 4 bases, in that order; junction bases with no gene match: 10. This CDR3 is 16 amino acids long. Germline V gene data show CDR1 as MNHNS and CDR2 as SASEGT. The CDR3 sequence: CASSVNRDRQNQPQHF. The DNA of the CDR3 is TGTGCCAGCAGTGTAAACCGGGACAGACAAAATCAGCCCCAGCATTTT.

V is TRBV30 and J is TRBJ2-3; possibly TRBD1 for D (6 bases). Trimming took 1 base from V and 0 from J, leaving 11 bases between them. The CDR3 spans 15 residues. The germline gives CDR1 GTSNPN, CDR2 SVGIG (reference sequence). The CDR3 DNA follows: TGTGCCTGGAGTGGAGGACAGACTAGCACAGATACGCAGTATTTT. Amino acid sequence: CAWSGGQTSTDTQYF.

The table lists this clone with a few counts. The chain uses TRBV6-1 and TRBJ1-6; the D is unclear. Per germline, CDR1 MNHNS and CDR2 SASEGT. The CDR3 sequence is 17 residues long. V lost 2 bases, J lost 0 bases, and 11 bases lay in between. CDR3 region: CASSENRKSSYNSPLHF. Written as DNA, the CDR3 is TGTGCCAGCAGTGAAAACCGAAAGAGCTCCTATAATTCACCCCTCCACTTT.

The chain couples TRBV6-5 to TRBJ1-1; D is undetermined. The germline V gene has CDR1 MNHEY and CDR2 SVGAGI. This CDR3 is 11 amino acids long. V was shortened by 5 bases and J by 1 base, with 2 bases between the two germline ends. CDR3 sequence: CASSRNTEAFF. The DNA for the CDR3 is TGTGCCAGCAGTCGGAACACTGAAGCTTTCTTT.

The table lists this clone with many counts. The genes are TRBV6-2 or TRBV6-3 and TRBJ1-1; possible D gene TRBD1, 5 bases. V lost 2 bases and J 4 bases, leaving 11 bases between the germline ends. The germline V gene has CDR1 MNHEY and CDR2 SVGEGT. This CDR3 has 14 amino acids. The CDR3 coding sequence is TGTGCCAGCAGTTACGGAGGGGAAGTCACTGAAGCTTTCTTT. Translating it yields CASSYGGEVTEAFF.

This sequence joins TRBV28 and TRBJ1-2; D gene uncertain. CDR3 length equals 14 residues. In germline, CDR1 is MDHEN, CDR2 SYDVKM. Trimming took off 5 bases at V and 1 base at J, with 11 bases between the two ends. The CDR3 loop is CASSPSLGNYGYTF. CDR3 DNA: TGTGCCAGCAGTCCCTCCCTGGGTAACTATGGCTACACCTTC.